This TCR beta chain is from a study of human T cells and chemical hapten exposure (dated by TCRdb to the early 2020s). At the level of the whole study: For sensitization, 2% DPC in acetone was applied to a roughly 2 cm by roughly 2 cm area of upper inner arm skin. Weekly therapeutic DPC doses were additionally applied to the scalp of patients throughout the approximately 25-week study period. Patch testing on the upper back used Finn chambers containing 0.01% DPC, with scoring done after 6 days according to International Contact Dermatitis Research Group standards. Alopecia areata with under or over 50% scalp involvement, alopecia totalis and alopecia universalis were represented in the patient cohort, which was mostly female. Libraries were pooled for sequencing, and variation in per-sample TCR yields was attributed mainly to small differences in library volumes within the pool. This study followed changes in the peripheral blood TCR repertoire in vivo during primary and secondary sensitization of alopecia patients to the hapten diphenylcyclopropenone (DPC). Blood was sampled from patients pre-sensitization (week 0) and at 2, 6 and about 24 weeks after DPC sensitization. Blood for TCR sequencing was provided by twenty-nine alopecia patients at one to four time points (pre-sensitization, 2, 6 and 24 weeks). Broad study findings and their caveats: DPC sensitization did not change how many TCRs were above 1 in 1000 frequency, and no evidence was found of alterations in global repertoire structure. Alopecia, a presumed autoimmune disease, was present in all patients, so the immune response of the patients might differ from that of healthy individuals. The number of PT1 expanded TCRs positively correlated with patch test score, significant at thresholds 8, 16 and 32 but not 4. Repeated subsampling changed both the strength of the expansion versus patch-test correlation and the threshold at which that correlation became significant. Expanded TCRs formed significantly more large CDR3 similarity clusters than pre-sensitization or healthy control sets, consistent with antigen-driven responses.

The label giving this sample's time point can be read as: pre-sensitization, week 0. This sample's treatment or condition label indicates: therapeutic diphenylcyclopropenone sensitization with weekly scalp DPC. At each patch-test visit, blood was drawn before the patch test was applied. Patients were eligible if aged 18 to 70, diagnosed with alopecia and judged suitable for DPC therapy, and pregnant patients were excluded. Total RNA was isolated from unfractionated whole blood collected in Tempus Blood RNA tubes. Including cysteine and phenylalanine, the CDR3 has 14 amino acids. Of all the DNA, just the CDR3 is kept, 42 bases in frame from base 1. From a lookup of the germline V gene, CDR1 and CDR2 are SNHLY and FYNNEI. The V and J ends are trimmed by 3 bases and 7 bases, leaving 16 bases between them. Libraries were made using RACE. Sequencing instrument: NextSeq 500. During library preparation, unique molecular identifiers were attached to individual cDNA molecules so that TCRs could be counted quantitatively and reproducibly. Both TCR alpha and TCR beta chains were sequenced from each blood RNA sample. The original pipeline was this. The median number of TCRs per sample was 85,000 to 100,000, ranging from 23,224 to 690,600. The Decombinator software suite was used to annotate V, J and CDR3 in the TCR reads. For PS versus PT1 abundance plots, all samples were subsampled to the same number of TCRs (28,000). TCRs were defined as expanded if absent before sensitization and observed at least eight times at the 2-week time point. Starting from the raw public reads, TCRdb applied fastp trimming at Q25, assembled clones with MiXCR and retained in-frame beta chains. Rows with one shared CDR3 protein collapse into an entry with the most common genes and DNA. The V and J calls reflect TCRdb's pipeline rather than the authors' work. The sample profile shows approximately 52,000 distinct CDR3 sequences; around a tenth of them were found once. 13% to 15% of the sample is taken by the ten largest.

This clonotype was recorded at least ten times. What antigen it recognizes has not been identified. Base qualities are not recorded, but no much larger clone differs from it by a single base. The specimen comprised whole blood, sampled in connection with sensitization to the hapten diphenylcyclopropenone (DPC). The chain joins TRBV2 to TRBJ2-7; the D region possibly corresponds to TRBD2 (5 bases align). This TCR was recovered from a woman aged 40 to 50 with alopecia areata. Some clones in this sample may be carry-over from other donors' samples. The DNA sequence is as follows: TGTGCCAGCAGTGATCGGCCGGGATTTGGAGAGCAGTACTTC. Protein translation: CASSDRPGFGEQYF.